Shown below are 18 T cell receptor beta chains from a single sample sequenced in a study of blood T cell repertoires in COVID-19. Assay used: immunoSEQ multiplex PCR; TCRdb lists only in-frame clones, some missing. The sample has about 180,000 clones, more than 75% seen once; the top ten hold around 14%. Sequencing was carried out using PBMCs or T cells enriched from blood (not recorded which). The receptors were sampled from a man in his 60s who had been exposed to COVID-19.

The chain links TRBV9 to TRBJ2-5; D remains ambiguous. The germline V and J ends were trimmed by 0 bases and 1 base, with 7 bases remaining between them. The CDR3 sequence is 14 residues long. CDR1 and CDR2 (germline): SGDLS, YYNGEE. CDR3 coding DNA: TGTGCCAGCAGCGTAGGGTCAGGCCAAGAGACCCAGTACTTC. As protein: CASSVGSGQETQYF.

The V call is TRBV5-1, the J call TRBJ2-1; 11 bases agree with TRBD2. V was pared by 0 bases and J by 10 bases, with 9 bases of the junction left unmatched. The CDR3 consists of 16 residues. CDR1 SGHRS and CDR2 YFSETQ come from the germline V gene. The CDR3 DNA is TGCGCCAGCAGCTTGGTCCTAGCGGGAGGTAATGGAGAGCAGTTCTTC. Translating gives CASSLVLAGGNGEQFF.

The chain combines TRBV18 with TRBJ2-3; D not certain. From germline, CDR1 is KGHSH and CDR2 LQKENI. This CDR3 spans 14 amino acids. V was clipped by 3 bases and J by 0 bases, with 7 bases between them. Here the CDR3 reads CASSPPPSTDTQYF. As DNA, the CDR3 is TGTGCCAGCTCACCTCCCCCTAGCACAGATACGCAGTATTTT.

J is TRBJ2-3 and V is TRBV7-2; 10 bases are a match to TRBD2. Unmatched junction bases numbered 8, after V lost 4 bases and J lost 4 bases. Germline assignment: CDR1 SGHTA and CDR2 FQGNSA. The CDR3 runs 16 residues. The CDR3 nucleotides are TGTGCCAGCAGCTCCGGTTGGGGACTAGCGTCAGATACGCAGTATTTT. It codes for CASSSGWGLASDTQYF.

The chain is built from TRBV4-3 and TRBJ2-3, with a tentative D call TRBD1 (5 bases). This CDR3 spans 15 amino acids. V was shortened by 1 base and J by 4 bases, with 12 bases between the two germline ends. Germline V gene data show CDR1 as LGHNA and CDR2 as YSLEER. Written as DNA, the CDR3 is TGCGCCAGCAGCCAAGGGATTGCCAGGGCAGATACGCAGTATTTT. Encoded protein: CASSQGIARADTQYF.

This clone was detected a few times. The rearrangement uses TRBV29-1 and TRBJ2-3, with TRBD2 identical over 7 bases. The CDR3 has 11 amino acids. J was trimmed by 3 bases and V by 7 bases; bases with no gene match: 1. In germline, CDR1 is SQVTM, CDR2 ANQGSEA. The CDR3 here is CSGTRTDTQYF. CDR3 bases: TGCAGCGGGACTAGGACAGATACGCAGTATTTT.

The CDR3 reads CASSLDSARVEKLFF. The CDR3, as DNA: TGTGCCAGCAGCTTGGACAGCGCGCGGGTCGAAAAACTGTTTTTT. The rearrangement uses TRBV7-2 and TRBJ1-4; D is perhaps TRBD1 (6 bases). The length of the CDR3 is 15 residues. V lost 3 bases to trimming and J lost 8 bases, with 16 bases between them. Germline V gene data show CDR1 as SGHTA and CDR2 as FQGNSA.

V usage is TRBV30 and J usage is TRBJ2-7; TRBD2 is a possible D gene (5 bases). V lost 0 bases to trimming and J lost 2 bases, with 11 bases between them. Germline lookup yields CDR1 GTSNPN and CDR2 SVGIG (reference sequence). The CDR3 covers 14 residues. The CDR3 sequence is CAWSVIRRAYEQYF. As DNA, the CDR3 is TGTGCCTGGAGTGTAATACGGCGGGCCTACGAGCAGTACTTC.

The rearrangement links TRBV19 to TRBJ1-1, with D uncertain. Trimming removed 3 bases from V and 5 bases from J, with 13 bases in between. This CDR3 has 14 residues. Germline lookup yields CDR1 LNHDA and CDR2 SQIVND (reference sequence). As DNA, the CDR3 is TGTGCCAGTAGTATCTACCCGGCGGGGACTGAAGCTTTCTTT. Translating gives CASSIYPAGTEAFF. Full variable domain (outside the CDR3, taken from reference TRBV19 and TRBJ1-1): DGGITQSPKYLFRKEGQNVTLSCEQNLNHDAMYWYRQDPGQGLRLIYYSQIVNDFQKGDIAEGYSVSREKKESFPLTVTSAQKNPTAFYLCASSIYPAGTEAFFGQGTRLTVV.

Ten or more counts support this clone. The genes are TRBV27 and TRBJ1-1, with D maybe TRBD1 (5 bases). Between the trimmed V and J ends, which lost 7 bases and 4 bases, there was a span of 13 bases. The CDR3 contains 13 residues. Germline values: CDR1 MNHEY, CDR2 SMNVEV (reference sequence). The CDR3 sequence is CASKSGVITEAFF. The DNA of the CDR3 is TGTGCCAGCAAATCGGGGGTTATCACTGAAGCTTTCTTT.

The gene calls are TRBV28 and TRBJ1-3, with no clear D. With 5 bases removed from V and 13 bases from J, the gap between germline ends came to 21 bases. This CDR3 contains 14 residues. In germline, CDR1 is MDHEN, CDR2 SYDVKM. DNA of the CDR3: TGTGCCAGCAGTGACTCCGCCAGCTACCCCAATATATATTTT. Amino acids: CASSDSASYPNIYF. The full variable domain, in which reference TRBV28 and TRBJ1-3 provide the parts outside the CDR3, is DVKVTQSSRYLVKRTGEKVFLECVQDMDHENMFWYRQDPGLGLRLIYFSYDVKMKEKGDIPEGYSVSREKKERFSLILESASTNQTSMYLCASSDSASYPNIYFGEGSWLTVV.

The J gene is TRBJ2-5, the V gene TRBV27; 13 nucleotides align to TRBD2. The CDR3 extends over 15 amino acids. Germline V gives CDR1 MNHEY, CDR2 SMNVEV (reference sequence). Germline trimming cut 5 bases from V and 5 bases from J; bases unmatched to any gene: 5. The CDR3 protein is CASSPGLAGRETQYF. As DNA, the CDR3 is TGTGCCAGCAGTCCGGGACTAGCGGGACGCGAGACCCAGTACTTC.

This chain uses TRBV4-2 with TRBJ2-5; D is possibly TRBD1 (6 bases). The CDR3 contains 15 residues. Germline V gene sequence: CDR1 LGHNA, CDR2 YNFKEQ. The V gene lost 2 bases and the J gene lost 5 bases, with 15 bases spanning the gap. CDR3 in DNA: TGTGCCAGCAGCCAAAGAACAGGGATTACTGAGACCCAGTACTTC. Its translation: CASSQRTGITETQYF.

V gene TRBV7-6 combines with J gene TRBJ2-3, with 11 bases that match TRBD2. J was trimmed by 10 bases and V by 6 bases; bases with no gene match: 12. In germline, CDR1 is SGHVS, CDR2 FNYEAQ. The CDR3 contains 15 residues. The chain's CDR3 is CASSLGSGRGASQYF. The CDR3 DNA reads as TGTGCCAGCAGTTTGGGTAGCGGGAGGGGAGCGTCGCAGTATTTT.

This chain uses TRBV28 with TRBJ2-7; 13 bases map to TRBD2. CDR3 length: 15 residues. The V gene end was trimmed by 3 bases and the J gene end by 12 bases; junction bases not matched to a gene: 11. In germline, CDR1 is MDHEN, CDR2 SYDVKM. CDR3 DNA: TGTGCCAGCAGTTTCGTGGTTACTAGCGGGAGGGCTCTGTACTTC. This encodes CASSFVVTSGRALYF.

The J gene is TRBJ2-5, the V gene TRBV7-2, with D tentatively TRBD2 (7 bases). The V end was cut by 9 bases, the J end by 1 base, with 12 bases between. The CDR3 extends over 13 amino acids. From germline, CDR1 is SGHTA and CDR2 FQGNSA. In nucleotides, the CDR3 is TGTGCCAGTGGGGGGGCTAGCCAAGAGACCCAGTACTTC. This sequence encodes CASGGASQETQYF. The whole variable domain, filled in from reference TRBV7-2 and TRBJ2-5, reads GAGVSQSPSNKVTEKGKDVELRCDPISGHTALYWYRQSLGQGLEFLIYFQGNSAPDKSGLPSDRFSAERTGGSVSTLTIQRTQQEDSAVYLCASGGASQETQYFGPGTRLLVL.

Here the CDR3 DNA reads TGTGCCAGTAGTATAGATTGGCTGGACTATGGCTACACCTTC. This translates into CASSIDWLDYGYTF. The V and J genes are TRBV19 and TRBJ1-2; no definite D call. CDR3 length: 14 amino acids. Trimming removed 0 bases from V and 3 bases from J, with 8 bases in between. The germline V gene has CDR1 LNHDA and CDR2 SQIVND (reference sequence).

The CDR3 here is CASSGLAGGAAQYF. CDR3 in DNA: TGTGCCAGTAGCGGACTAGCGGGAGGTGCGGCTCAGTACTTC. J is TRBJ2-4 and V is TRBV19; 14 nucleotides line up with TRBD2. The CDR3 totals 14 residues. V lost 6 bases and J lost 12; bases outside the gene matches: 7. CDR1 is LNHDA and CDR2 is SQIVND in the germline V gene (reference sequence).